These 16 T cell receptor beta chains came from one sample sequenced in a study of blood T cell repertoires in COVID-19. Here immunoSEQ multiplex PCR was the method, and the copy in TCRdb shows in-frame clones only, minus some. The sample records under 200,000 clones, approximately 80% being singletons. Source material: peripheral blood. All receptors come from a man in his 60s with acute or convalescent COVID-19.

This clone occurred a few times. The J gene is TRBJ1-4, the V gene TRBV10-2, with TRBD1 as a possible D gene (6 bases). Germline V lookup: CDR1 WSHSY, CDR2 SAAADI. Trimming removed 5 bases at V and 7 bases at J, with 14 bases between. The CDR3 has 14 amino acids. CDR3 sequence reads: CASSQGTPTEKLFF. CDR3 DNA: TGCGCCAGCAGTCAAGGGACACCGACTGAAAAACTGTTTTTT.

This chain joins TRBV4-1 and TRBJ1-4; 8 bases are a match to TRBD1. The CDR3 is 17 residues long. Losses at the gene ends were 0 bases for V and 7 bases for J; bases not matched to a gene: 10. Germline V gene sequence: CDR1 MGHRA, CDR2 YSYEKL. CDR3 nucleotides: TGCGCCAGCAGCCAAGACACTATCCCAGGGGGCGGTGAAAAACTGTTTTTT. Protein: CASSQDTIPGGGEKLFF.

The rearrangement links TRBV6-5 to TRBJ1-6; TRBD1 agrees at 11 bases. Germline V lookup: CDR1 MNHEY, CDR2 SVGAGI. The CDR3 totals 15 residues. V lost 6 bases and J lost 7; bases outside the gene matches: 5. CDR3: CASRPGQGANSPLHF. The DNA for the CDR3 is TGTGCCAGCAGACCCGGACAGGGGGCAAATTCACCCCTCCACTTT.

This chain joins TRBV6-5 and TRBJ1-4, with 10 bases fitting TRBD1. The ends lost 6 bases at V and 7 bases at J; junction bases unmatched: 5. The CDR3 spans 14 residues. Germline V gives CDR1 MNHEY, CDR2 SVGAGI. The CDR3 reads CASRSGTGVEKLFF. The CDR3 coding sequence is TGTGCCAGCAGGTCCGGGACAGGGGTTGAAAAACTGTTTTTT.

This clone was picked up one time. J is TRBJ1-1 and V is TRBV5-4, with a tentative D call TRBD1 (6 bases). This CDR3 is built from 16 residues. The germline CDR1 and CDR2 sequences are SGHNT and YYREEE (reference sequence). The ends were cut back, 4 bases at V and 2 bases at J, with 18 bases in the middle. CDR3 protein: CASSPRAGAINTEAFF. In DNA, the CDR3 is TGTGCCAGCAGCCCCCGGGCGGGGGCGATTAACACTGAAGCTTTCTTT.

A single count supports this clone. This chain links TRBV5-6 with TRBJ2-7; 10 nucleotides match TRBD1. The CDR3 runs to 15 residues. V lost 3 bases to trimming and J lost 5 bases; unmatched junction nucleotides: 8. The germline V gene encodes CDR1 SGHDT and CDR2 YYEEEE. The CDR3 coding sequence is TGTGCCAGCAGCTGGGGGGGACAGGGGAGCGACGAGCAGTACTTC. Translation gives CASSWGGQGSDEQYF.

The chain recombines TRBV19 with TRBJ2-5; 9 bases fit TRBD2. CDR1 is LNHDA, CDR2 SQIVND, per germline (reference sequence). The CDR3 totals 16 residues. V trimming: 2 bases; J trimming: 5 bases; junction bases outside the gene matches: 9. CDR3 loop: CASSITASGEWETQYF. The CDR3 DNA follows: TGTGCCAGTAGTATAACTGCTAGCGGGGAGTGGGAGACCCAGTACTTC.

This clone was seen only once. This chain uses TRBV19 with TRBJ1-2; possibly TRBD1 for D (6 bases). Germline V gene sequence: CDR1 LNHDA, CDR2 SQIVND (reference sequence). The CDR3 has 14 amino acids. Trimming shortened V by 1 base and J by 4 bases, and 10 bases separated the two germline ends. CDR3 sequence reads: CASSIGGHLYGYTF. Here the CDR3 DNA reads TGTGCCAGTAGTATAGGGGGACACCTCTATGGCTACACCTTC.

The chain has TRBV6-2 or TRBV6-3 and TRBJ1-1; TRBD1 aligns across 9 bases. V was pared by 5 bases and J by 0 bases, with 19 bases of the junction left unmatched. The germline gives CDR1 MNHEY, CDR2 SVGEGT. This CDR3 is built from 20 residues. CDR3 sequence reads: CASSTGTGFFGGIMNTEAFF. CDR3 nucleotide sequence: TGTGCCAGCAGTACCGGGACAGGGTTTTTTGGGGGAATAATGAACACTGAAGCTTTCTTT.

The V gene is TRBV19, the J gene TRBJ1-5; TRBD1 matches 8 bases. The junction had 11 bases not matched to a gene; V was cut back by 1 base and J by 6 bases. The CDR3 runs to 17 residues. Germline-derived CDR1 and CDR2 are LNHDA and SQIVND (reference sequence). The CDR3 loop reads CASSIAATGVRAQPQHF. The CDR3 bases are TGTGCCAGTAGTATAGCCGCGACAGGGGTGAGGGCTCAGCCCCAGCATTTT. The full variable domain, in which reference TRBV19 and TRBJ1-5 provide the parts outside the CDR3, is DGGITQSPKYLFRKEGQNVTLSCEQNLNHDAMYWYRQDPGQGLRLIYYSQIVNDFQKGDIAEGYSVSREKKESFPLTVTSAQKNPTAFYLCASSIAATGVRAQPQHFGDGTRLSIL.

This clone was detected once. This rearrangement joins TRBV3-1 (or the pseudogene TRBV3-2) to TRBJ1-4; 10 nucleotides agree with TRBD1. The CDR3 loop spans 14 amino acids. The V and J ends lost 7 bases and 8 bases, in that order; junction bases with no gene match: 7. The germline V gene has CDR1 LGHDT and CDR2 YNNKEL (reference sequence). CDR3 in amino acids: CASNRQGAGEKLFF. The CDR3 DNA reads as TGTGCCAGCAATCGACAGGGGGCAGGGGAAAAACTGTTTTTT.

This chain links TRBV5-5 with TRBJ1-3; TRBD1 agrees at 7 bases. Trimming at V came to 3 bases and at J to 4 bases, leaving 4 bases not matched to a gene. The germline CDR1 and CDR2 sequences are SGHKS and YYEKEE (reference sequence). The CDR3 spans 14 residues. The CDR3 sequence is CASSWTGGGNTIYF. The CDR3 nucleotides are TGTGCCAGCAGCTGGACAGGTGGGGGAAACACCATATATTTT. Full variable domain (remainder filled in from reference TRBV5-5 and TRBJ1-3): DAGVTQSPTHLIKTRGQQVTLRCSPISGHKSVSWYQQVLGQGPQFIFQYYEKEERGRGNFPDRFSARQFPNYSSELNVNALLLGDSALYLCASSWTGGGNTIYFGEGSWLTVV.

This chain connects TRBV4-1 to TRBJ2-1; 11 nucleotides line up with TRBD1. Germline CDR1 reads MGHRA; CDR2 reads YSYEKL. J gave up 6 bases and V 6 bases, and 7 bases lay outside the gene matches. The CDR3 loop spans 15 amino acids. This CDR3 is CASRRGQGAGNEQFF. The CDR3 nucleotides read TGCGCCAGCAGACGCGGACAGGGGGCAGGCAATGAGCAGTTCTTC.

The chain is built from TRBV24-1 and TRBJ2-3; 14 positions match TRBD2. Unmatched junction bases numbered 10, after V lost 3 bases and J lost 3 bases. Germline CDR1 reads KGHDR; CDR2 reads SFDVKD. This CDR3 is 19 amino acids long. In DNA form, the CDR3 reads TGTGCCACCAGTGATCCAACGACTAGCGGGGGGGCCCTAACAGATACGCAGTATTTT. Its translation is CATSDPTTSGGALTDTQYF.

The chain couples TRBV30 to TRBJ1-5, with 9 bases aligning to TRBD1. The trim removed 1 base at V and 7 bases at J, leaving 5 bases unmatched. The CDR3 is made up of 14 amino acids. Germline-derived CDR1 and CDR2 are GTSNPN and SVGIG (reference sequence). The CDR3 DNA sequence: TGTGCCTGGAGTGGTACAGGGGGCCGCCAGCCCCAGCATTTT. Translating it yields CAWSGTGGRQPQHF. The whole variable domain, remainder taken from reference TRBV30 and TRBJ1-5, is SQTIHQWPATLVQPVGSPLSLECTVEGTSNPNLYWYRQAAGRGLQLLFYSVGIGQISSEVPQNLSASRPQDRQFILSSKKLLLSDSGFYLCAWSGTGGRQPQHFGDGTRLSIL.

This clone was seen more than once but under ten times. The genes are TRBV5-1 and TRBJ1-4, with TRBD1 as a possible D gene (5 bases). The V and J ends lost 4 bases and 3 bases respectively, with 19 bases between them. Germline assignment: CDR1 SGHRS and CDR2 YFSETQ. The CDR3 runs 17 residues. CDR3 region: CASSETQGTWSNEKLFF. CDR3 DNA: TGCGCCAGCAGCGAGACTCAGGGAACATGGTCTAATGAAAAACTGTTTTTT.